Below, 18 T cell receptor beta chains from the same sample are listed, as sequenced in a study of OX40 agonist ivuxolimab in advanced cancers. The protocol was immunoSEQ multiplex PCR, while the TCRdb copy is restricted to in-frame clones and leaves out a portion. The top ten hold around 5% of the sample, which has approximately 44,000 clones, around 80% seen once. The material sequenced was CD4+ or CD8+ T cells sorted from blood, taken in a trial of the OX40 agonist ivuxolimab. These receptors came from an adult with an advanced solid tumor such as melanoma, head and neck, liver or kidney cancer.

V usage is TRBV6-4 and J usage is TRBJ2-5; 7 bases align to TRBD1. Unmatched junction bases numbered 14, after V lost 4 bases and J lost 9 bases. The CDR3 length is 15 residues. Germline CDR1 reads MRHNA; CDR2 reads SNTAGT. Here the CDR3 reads CASSGQGSDIKAQYF. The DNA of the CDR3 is TGTGCCAGCAGTGGACAGGGTAGTGATATTAAGGCCCAGTACTTC.

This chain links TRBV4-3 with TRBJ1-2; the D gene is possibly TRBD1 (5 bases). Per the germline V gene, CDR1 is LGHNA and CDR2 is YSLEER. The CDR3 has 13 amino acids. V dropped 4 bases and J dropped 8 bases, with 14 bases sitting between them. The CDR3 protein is CASSPRGEEGYTF. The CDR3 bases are TGCGCCAGCAGCCCCCGAGGGGAAGAGGGCTACACCTTC.

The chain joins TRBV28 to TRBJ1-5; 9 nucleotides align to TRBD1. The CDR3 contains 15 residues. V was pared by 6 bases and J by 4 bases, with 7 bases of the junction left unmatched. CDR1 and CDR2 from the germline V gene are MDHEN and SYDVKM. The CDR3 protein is CASSNRGQGNQPQHF. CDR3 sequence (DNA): TGTGCCAGCAGCAACAGGGGGCAGGGGAATCAGCCCCAGCATTTT.

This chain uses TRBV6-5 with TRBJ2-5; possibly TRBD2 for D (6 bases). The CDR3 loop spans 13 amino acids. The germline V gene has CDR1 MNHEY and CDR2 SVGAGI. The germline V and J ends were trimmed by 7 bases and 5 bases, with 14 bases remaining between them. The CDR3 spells CASKGPGSETQYF. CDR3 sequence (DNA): TGTGCCAGCAAAGGTCCCGGGAGTGAGACCCAGTACTTC.

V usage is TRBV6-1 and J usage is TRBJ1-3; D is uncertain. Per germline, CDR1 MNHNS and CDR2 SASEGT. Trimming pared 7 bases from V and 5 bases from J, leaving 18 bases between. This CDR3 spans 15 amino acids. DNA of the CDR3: TGTGCCAGCACGAGGACCGGGTCGGAAAGAAACACCATATATTTT. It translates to CASTRTGSERNTIYF.

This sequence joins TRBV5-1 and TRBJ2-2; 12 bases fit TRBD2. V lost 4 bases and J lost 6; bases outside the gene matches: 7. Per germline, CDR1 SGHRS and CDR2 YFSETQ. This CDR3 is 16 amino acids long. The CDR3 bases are TGCGCCAGCAGCACGGGACTAGCGGGCGTTTCCGGGGAGCTGTTTTTT. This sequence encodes CASSTGLAGVSGELFF.

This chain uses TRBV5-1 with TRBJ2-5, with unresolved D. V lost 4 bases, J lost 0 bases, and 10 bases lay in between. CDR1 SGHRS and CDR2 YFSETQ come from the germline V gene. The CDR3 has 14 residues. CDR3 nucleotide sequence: TGCGCCAGCAGCCGATCCGGCGACCAAGAGACCCAGTACTTC. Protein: CASSRSGDQETQYF.

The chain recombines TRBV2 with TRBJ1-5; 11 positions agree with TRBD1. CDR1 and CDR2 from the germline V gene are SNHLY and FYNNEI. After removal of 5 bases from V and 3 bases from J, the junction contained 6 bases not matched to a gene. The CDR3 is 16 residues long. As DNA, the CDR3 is TGTGCCAGCAGTCGGGGACAGGGGGTTCTCAATCAGCCCCAGCATTTT. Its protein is CASSRGQGVLNQPQHF.

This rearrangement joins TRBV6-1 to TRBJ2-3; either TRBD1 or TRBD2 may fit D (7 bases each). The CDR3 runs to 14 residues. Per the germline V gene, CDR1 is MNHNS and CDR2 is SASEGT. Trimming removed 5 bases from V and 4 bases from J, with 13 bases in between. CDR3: CASSTGEGADTQYF. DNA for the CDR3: TGTGCCAGCAGTACAGGGGAGGGTGCAGATACGCAGTATTTT.

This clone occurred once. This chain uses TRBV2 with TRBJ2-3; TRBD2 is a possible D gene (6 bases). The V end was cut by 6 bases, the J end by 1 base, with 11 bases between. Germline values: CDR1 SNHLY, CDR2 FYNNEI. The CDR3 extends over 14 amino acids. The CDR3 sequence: CASSPQRGTDTQYF. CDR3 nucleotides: TGTGCCAGCAGCCCTCAGCGGGGCACAGATACGCAGTATTTT.

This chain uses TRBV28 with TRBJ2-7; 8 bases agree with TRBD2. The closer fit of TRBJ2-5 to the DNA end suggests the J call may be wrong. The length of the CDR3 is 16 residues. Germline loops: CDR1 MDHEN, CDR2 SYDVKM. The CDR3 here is CASRPIREGGSETQYF. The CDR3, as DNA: TGTGCCAGCAGACCAATTCGGGAGGGGGGGTCAGAGACCCAGTACTTC.

The CDR3 loop reads CASSLGGTSGSDEQFF. CDR3 in DNA: TGCGCCAGCAGCTTAGGAGGGACTAGCGGGAGTGATGAGCAGTTCTTC. The rearrangement links TRBV5-1 to TRBJ2-1, with TRBD2 matching over 14 bases. The CDR3 length is 16 residues. Germline CDR1 is SGHRS and CDR2 is YFSETQ. Trimming removed 2 bases from V and 8 bases from J; junction bases left unmatched: 6.

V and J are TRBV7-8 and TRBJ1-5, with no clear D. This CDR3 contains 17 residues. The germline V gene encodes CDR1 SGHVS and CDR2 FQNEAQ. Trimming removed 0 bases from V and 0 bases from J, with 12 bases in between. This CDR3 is CASSLALERYSNQPQHF. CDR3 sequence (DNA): TGTGCCAGCAGCTTAGCGCTAGAGAGGTATAGCAATCAGCCCCAGCATTTT.

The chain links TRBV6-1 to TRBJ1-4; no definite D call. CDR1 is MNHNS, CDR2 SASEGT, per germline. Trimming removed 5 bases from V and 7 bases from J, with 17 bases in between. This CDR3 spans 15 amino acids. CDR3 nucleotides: TGTGCCAGCAGTCTCACCGACGGGCGTTCTGAAAAACTGTTTTTT. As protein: CASSLTDGRSEKLFF.

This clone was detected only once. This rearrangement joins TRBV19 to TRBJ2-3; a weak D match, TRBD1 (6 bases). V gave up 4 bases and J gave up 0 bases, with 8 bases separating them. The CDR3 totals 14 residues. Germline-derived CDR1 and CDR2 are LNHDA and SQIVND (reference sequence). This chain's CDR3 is CASSRTVSTDTQYF. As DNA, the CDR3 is TGTGCCAGTAGTAGGACAGTAAGCACAGATACGCAGTATTTT.

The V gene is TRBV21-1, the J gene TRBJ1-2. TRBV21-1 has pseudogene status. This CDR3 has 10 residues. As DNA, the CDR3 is TGTGCCAGCAGCCTGGGGGGCTACACCTTC. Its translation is CASSLGGYTF.

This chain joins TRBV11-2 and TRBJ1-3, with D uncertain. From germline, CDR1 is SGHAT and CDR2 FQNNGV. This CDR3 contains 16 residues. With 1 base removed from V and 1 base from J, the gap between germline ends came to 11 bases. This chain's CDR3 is CASSLVTVGSGNTIYF. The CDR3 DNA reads TGTGCCAGCAGCTTAGTTACCGTAGGATCTGGAAACACCATATATTTT.

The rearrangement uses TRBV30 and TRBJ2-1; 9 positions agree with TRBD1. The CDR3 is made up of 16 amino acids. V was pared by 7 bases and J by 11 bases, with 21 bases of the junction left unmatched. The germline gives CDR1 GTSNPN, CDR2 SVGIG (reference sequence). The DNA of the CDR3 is TGTGCCTTCCTCGGGGGGAAGGACAGGGGTCTTCTGAAGCAGTTCTTC. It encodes CAFLGGKDRGLLKQFF. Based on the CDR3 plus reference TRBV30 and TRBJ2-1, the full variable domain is SQTIHQWPATLVQPVGSPLSLECTVEGTSNPNLYWYRQAAGRGLQLLFYSVGIGQISSEVPQNLSASRPQDRQFILSSKKLLLSDSGFYLCAFLGGKDRGLLKQFFGPGTRLTVL.